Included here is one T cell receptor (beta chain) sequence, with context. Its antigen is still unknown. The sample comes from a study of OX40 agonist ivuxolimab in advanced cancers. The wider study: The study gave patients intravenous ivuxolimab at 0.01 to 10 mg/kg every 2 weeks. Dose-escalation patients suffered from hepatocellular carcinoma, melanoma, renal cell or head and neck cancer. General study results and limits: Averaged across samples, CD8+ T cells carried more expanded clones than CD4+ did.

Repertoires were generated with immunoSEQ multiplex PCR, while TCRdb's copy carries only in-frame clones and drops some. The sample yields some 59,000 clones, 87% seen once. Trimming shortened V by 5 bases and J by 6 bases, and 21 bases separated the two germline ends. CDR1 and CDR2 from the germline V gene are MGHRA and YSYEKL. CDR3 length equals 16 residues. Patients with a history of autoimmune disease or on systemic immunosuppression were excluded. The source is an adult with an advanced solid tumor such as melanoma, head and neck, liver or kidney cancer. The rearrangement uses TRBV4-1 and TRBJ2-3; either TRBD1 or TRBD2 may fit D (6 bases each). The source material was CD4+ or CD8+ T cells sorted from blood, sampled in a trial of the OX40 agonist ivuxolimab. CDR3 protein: CASSDARGLPRDTQYF. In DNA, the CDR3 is TGCGCCAGCAGCGACGCCCGGGGGCTCCCTAGGGATACGCAGTATTTT.